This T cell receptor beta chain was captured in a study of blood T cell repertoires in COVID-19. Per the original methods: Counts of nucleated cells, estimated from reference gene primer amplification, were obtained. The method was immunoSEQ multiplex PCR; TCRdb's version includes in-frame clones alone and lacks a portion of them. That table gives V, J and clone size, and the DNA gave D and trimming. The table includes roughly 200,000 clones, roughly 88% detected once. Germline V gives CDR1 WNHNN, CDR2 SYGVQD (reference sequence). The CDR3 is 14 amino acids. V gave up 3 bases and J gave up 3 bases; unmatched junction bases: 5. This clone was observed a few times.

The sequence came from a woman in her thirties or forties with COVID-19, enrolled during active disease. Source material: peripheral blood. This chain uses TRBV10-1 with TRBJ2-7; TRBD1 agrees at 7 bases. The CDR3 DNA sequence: TGCGCCAGCAGTGACACGACAGGGAACTACGAGCAGTACTTC. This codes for CASSDTTGNYEQYF.